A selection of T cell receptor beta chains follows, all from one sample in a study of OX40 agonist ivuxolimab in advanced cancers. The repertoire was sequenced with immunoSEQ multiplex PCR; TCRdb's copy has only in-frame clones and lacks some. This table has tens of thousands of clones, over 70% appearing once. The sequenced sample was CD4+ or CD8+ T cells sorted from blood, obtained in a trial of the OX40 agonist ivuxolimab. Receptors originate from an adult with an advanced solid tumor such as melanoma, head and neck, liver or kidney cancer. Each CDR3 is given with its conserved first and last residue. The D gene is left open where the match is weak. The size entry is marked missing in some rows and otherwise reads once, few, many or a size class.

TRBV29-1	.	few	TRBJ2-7	CSATRLDYEQYF	TGCAGCGCCACAAGGCTAGACTACGAGCAGTACTTC
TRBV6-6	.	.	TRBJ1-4	CASSYSLSGEKLFF	TGTGCCAGCAGTTACTCGCTGAGCGGTGAAAAACTGTTTTTT
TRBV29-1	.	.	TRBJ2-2	CSVLKGRWGSDTGELFF	TGCAGCGTTCTCAAAGGGCGGTGGGGAAGTGACACCGGGGAGCTGTTTTTT
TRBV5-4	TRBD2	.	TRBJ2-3	CAISGGGADTQYF	TGTGCCATTAGCGGGGGGGGCGCAGATACGCAGTATTTT
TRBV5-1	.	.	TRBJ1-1	CASSITSGEGAEAFF	TGCGCCAGCAGCATTACCTCAGGGGAAGGAGCTGAAGCTTTCTTT
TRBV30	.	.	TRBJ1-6	CAALTRSSYNSPLHF	TGTGCCGCATTGACAAGAAGCTCCTATAATTCACCCCTCCACTTT
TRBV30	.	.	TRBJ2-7	CAWSWDYLYEQYF	TGTGCCTGGAGTTGGGATTACCTCTACGAGCAGTACTTC
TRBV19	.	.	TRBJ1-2	CASIIAGGYGYTF	TGTGCCAGTATCATAGCTGGGGGGTATGGCTACACCTTC
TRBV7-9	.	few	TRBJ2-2	CASSPIDRTRTGELFF	TGTGCCAGCAGCCCAATTGACAGAACACGCACCGGGGAGCTGTTTTTT
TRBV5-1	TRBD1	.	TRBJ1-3	CASSSTGGSGNTIYF	TGCGCCAGCAGCTCTACAGGGGGCTCTGGAAACACCATATATTTT
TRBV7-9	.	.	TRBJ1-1	CASSLAAVNTEAFF	TGTGCCAGCAGCTTAGCGGCGGTGAACACTGAAGCTTTCTTT
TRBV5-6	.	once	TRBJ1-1	CASTAGYGFNTEAFF	TGTGCCAGCACCGCCGGGTATGGATTTAACACTGAAGCTTTCTTT
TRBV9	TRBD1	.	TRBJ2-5	CASNSGQGGTQYF	TGTGCCAGCAACTCAGGACAGGGGGGGACCCAGTACTTC
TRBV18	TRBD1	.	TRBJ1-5	CASSQTQGQGNQPQHF	TGTGCCAGCTCACAAACACAGGGACAGGGCAATCAGCCCCAGCATTTT
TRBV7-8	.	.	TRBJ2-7	CASTGTVGNEQYF	TGTGCCAGCACCGGGACGGTCGGAAACGAGCAGTACTTC
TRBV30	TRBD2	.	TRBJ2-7	CAWRAGGNSYEQYF	TGTGCCTGGAGGGCGGGAGGGAATTCCTACGAGCAGTACTTC
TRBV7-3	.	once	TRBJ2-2	CASSLTVIAGDTGELFF	TGTGCCAGCAGCTTAACGGTTATCGCAGGGGACACCGGGGAGCTGTTTTTT
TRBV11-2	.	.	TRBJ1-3	CASSLGQGNTIYF	TGTGCCAGCAGCTTAGGGCAGGGGAACACCATATATTTT
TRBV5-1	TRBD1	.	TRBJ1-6	CASSQDRGNSPLHF	TGCGCCAGCAGCCAGGACAGGGGGAATTCACCCCTCCACTTT
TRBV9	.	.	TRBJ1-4	CASSVGARPGGEKLFF	TGTGCCAGCAGCGTAGGGGCCAGGCCGGGAGGTGAAAAACTGTTTTTT
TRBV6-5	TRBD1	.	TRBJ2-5	CASSRSGTGQETQYF	TGTGCCAGCAGTCGCAGCGGGACAGGGCAAGAGACCCAGTACTTC
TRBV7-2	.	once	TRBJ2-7	CASSLVANSGDEQYF	TGTGCCAGCAGCTTAGTAGCAAACTCTGGCGACGAGCAGTACTTC
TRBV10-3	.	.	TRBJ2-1	CAISESRRTSNEQFF	TGTGCCATCAGTGAGTCGCGGCGGACCAGCAATGAGCAGTTCTTC
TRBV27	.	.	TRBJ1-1	CASSLQGRTEAFF	TGTGCCAGCAGTTTACAGGGGAGGACTGAAGCTTTCTTT
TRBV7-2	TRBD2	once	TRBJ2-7	CASSFFGVAGVEQYF	TGTGCCAGCAGCTTTTTCGGGGTAGCGGGAGTGGAGCAGTACTTC
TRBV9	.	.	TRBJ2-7	CASSPSGSTQTAQYF	TGTGCCAGCAGCCCGAGTGGTAGTACCCAAACCGCGCAGTACTTC
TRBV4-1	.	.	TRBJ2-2	CASSPQVTRGDTGELFF	TGCGCCAGCAGCCCTCAGGTTACCCGGGGTGACACCGGGGAGCTGTTTTTT
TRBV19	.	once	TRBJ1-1	CASSIDAGERMNTEAFF	TGTGCCAGTAGTATAGATGCAGGGGAGAGGATGAACACTGAAGCTTTCTTT
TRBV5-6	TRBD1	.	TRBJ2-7	CASSLHRGYEQYF	TGTGCCAGCAGCTTGCACAGGGGGTACGAGCAGTACTTC